Listed here is a single TCR beta chain. Its antigen is not identified. At one boundary the junction diverges from the germline segment, which might be a read error. This sample is part of a study of OX40 agonist ivuxolimab in advanced cancers. The CDR3 spans 14 residues. Germline values: CDR1 LNHDA, CDR2 SQIVND (reference sequence). Clones were read by immunoSEQ multiplex PCR, and TCRdb kept only the in-frame ones, dropping some. The data hold some 60,000 clones, with roughly 89% observed a single time. The timepoints at which blood was sampled were baseline, cycle 4 day 1, and cycle 7 day 1. Study-wide findings and caveats: Both blood CD4+ and CD8+ T cells showed clonal growth by week 6 at 0.1 to 3.0 mg/kg. Averaged across samples, CD8+ T cells carried more expanded clones than CD4+ did.

Sequenced material: CD4+ or CD8+ T cells sorted from blood, taken in a trial of the OX40 agonist ivuxolimab. The chain employs TRBV19 and TRBJ1-1, with D uncertain. This clonotype was obtained from an adult with an advanced solid tumor such as melanoma, head and neck, liver or kidney cancer. The CDR3: CASSLDTAISEAFF. The CDR3, as DNA: TGTGCCAGTAGTCTAGACACCGCCATATCCGAAGCTTTCTTT.